This T cell receptor (beta chain) was sequenced during a study of patients and donors after allogeneic stem cell transplantation (dated by TCRdb to about 2020). The method behind the library was RT-PCR. The sample was run on a NextSeq 550. TCRdb applied fastp at Q25 and MiXCR to the public reads, then kept only in-frame beta chains. Every entry covers one CDR3 protein and lists the most common genes and DNA from its rows. Across this sample there are some 60,000 distinct CDR3 sequences, with less than 15% seen only once. The leading ten clones occupy 25% to 40% of the sample. This clonotype occurred a few times. What this receptor recognizes is not known. No quality values exist for individual bases; no much larger clone is one base distant. Relative to germline, V is 1 base shorter and J is 2 bases shorter, with 15 bases between their ends. The CDR3 numbers 17 residues from cysteine through phenylalanine. Just the 51-base CDR3 DNA is kept, in frame starting at base 1. Reading the germline V gene (reference sequence) gives CDR1 LGHDT and CDR2 YNNKEL.

The chain is assembled from TRBV3-1 and TRBJ1-5; the D gene cannot be resolved reliably. The receptor was derived from a human donor who was either an allogeneic HSCT recipient or a stem cell or donor lymphocyte infusion donor (not recorded which). It is not recorded whose cells these are; they may come from a transplant donor. The sequenced sample was blood, either unsorted or a sorted T cell fraction (not recorded which). The CDR3 amino acid sequence is: CASSQALPGFGNQPQHF. Here is the DNA: TGTGCCAGCAGCCAAGCATTGCCAGGTTTTGGCAATCAGCCCCAGCATTTT.